Sequencing of this T cell receptor (beta chain) was carried out in a study of T cell repertoires in cytomegalovirus infection. For the study at large: CMV infection together with matching HLA type was indicated by public TCR beta signatures. Study-wide findings and caveats: Dominating the ex vivo response were HLA-C-restricted CMV-specific TCR beta clonotypes. The cumulative frequency of public TCR beta families distinguished individuals who carried CMV together with the relevant HLA.

Turning to this clonotype: No antigen is known for it.

TCRdb analysed the reads with MiXCR anew, one entry per CDR3 protein. The top ten hold around an eighth of the sample, which has approximately 1,000,000 distinct CDR3 sequences, about 33% seen once. The receptor's source is a human donor in good health (CMV status not recorded). Some clones in this sample may be carry-over from other donors' samples. The sequencing here drew on cultured CD8+ T cells from PBMCs, taken from culture after CMV antigen stimulation.

The CDR3 DNA reads as TGTGCCATCAGTGATGGACAGGGAGAGACCCAGTACTTC. Protein product: CAISDGQGETQYF. The chain has TRBV10-3 and TRBJ2-5; 8 bases match TRBD1. This CDR3 comprises 13 residues. Germline CDR1 is ENHRY and CDR2 is SYGVKD. V lost 3 bases, J lost 4 bases, and 1 base stayed unmatched.